This T cell receptor (beta chain) was recorded in a study of blood T cell repertoires in COVID-19. Sequenced by immunoSEQ multiplex PCR; TCRdb stores in-frame clones only, minus some. This sample has fewer than 350,000 clones, with about nine tenths found just once. The length of the CDR3 is 15 residues. V was cut by 1 base and J by 0 bases, with 9 bases left in between. CDR1 and CDR2 from the germline V gene are SEHNR and FQNEAQ (reference sequence). The source is a woman aged 30 to 39 with COVID-19, enrolled during active disease. V gene TRBV7-9 combines with J gene TRBJ1-1; a weak D match, TRBD1 (6 bases). The sample comprised peripheral blood. CDR3 amino acids: CASSLGQVLNTEAFF. CDR3 bases: TGTGCCAGCAGCTTAGGACAGGTTTTGAACACTGAAGCTTTCTTT.